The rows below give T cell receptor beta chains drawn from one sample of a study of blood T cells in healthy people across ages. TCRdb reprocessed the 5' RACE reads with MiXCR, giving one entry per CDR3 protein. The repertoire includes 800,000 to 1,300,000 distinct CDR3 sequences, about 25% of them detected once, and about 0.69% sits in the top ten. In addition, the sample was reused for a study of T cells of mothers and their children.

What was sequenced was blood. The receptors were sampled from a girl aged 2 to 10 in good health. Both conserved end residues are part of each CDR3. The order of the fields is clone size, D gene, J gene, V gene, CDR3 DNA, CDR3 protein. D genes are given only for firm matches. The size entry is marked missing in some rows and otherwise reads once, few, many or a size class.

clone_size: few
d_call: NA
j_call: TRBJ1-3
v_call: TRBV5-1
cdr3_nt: TGCGCCAGCAGCTTGGCCGGGACTGTGAGCTCTGGAAACACCATATATTTT
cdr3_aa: CASSLAGTVSSGNTIYF

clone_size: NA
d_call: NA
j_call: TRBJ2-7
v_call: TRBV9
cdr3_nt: TGTGCCAGCAGCGTAAAGGGACTCGGGGACGAGCAGTACTTC
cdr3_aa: CASSVKGLGDEQYF

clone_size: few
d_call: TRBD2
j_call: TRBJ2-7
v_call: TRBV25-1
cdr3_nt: TGTGCCAGCAGTCTAGGACTAGCAAGCGAGCAGTACTTC
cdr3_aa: CASSLGLASEQYF

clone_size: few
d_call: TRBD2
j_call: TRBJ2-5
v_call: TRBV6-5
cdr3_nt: TGTGCCAGCAGTTACCGGACTAGCGGGGCCCAAGAGACCCAGTACTTC
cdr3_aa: CASSYRTSGAQETQYF

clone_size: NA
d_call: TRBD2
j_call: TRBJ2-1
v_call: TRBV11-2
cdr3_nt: TGTGCCAGCAGCCCTCTACCAGGACTAGCGGGAGGTGGGAATGAGCAGTTCTTC
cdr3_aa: CASSPLPGLAGGGNEQFF

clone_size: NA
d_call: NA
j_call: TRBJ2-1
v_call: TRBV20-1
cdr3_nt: TGCAGTGCTAGAGATGACGGAAGCTCCTACAATGAGCAGTTCTTC
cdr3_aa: CSARDDGSSYNEQFF

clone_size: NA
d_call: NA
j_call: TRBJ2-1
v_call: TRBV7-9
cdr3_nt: TGTGCCAGCAGCTTAGCCTCTACTTACAATGAGCAGTTCTTC
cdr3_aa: CASSLASTYNEQFF

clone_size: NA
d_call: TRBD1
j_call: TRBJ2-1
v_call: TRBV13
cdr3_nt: TGTGCCAGCAGCTTTGGGTTTGGACAGGGGGCGTACAATGAGCAGTTCTTC
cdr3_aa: CASSFGFGQGAYNEQFF

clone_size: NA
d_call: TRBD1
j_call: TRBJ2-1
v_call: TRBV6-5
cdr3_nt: TGTGCCAGCAGTTTATACCCGGGACAGGGGTACAATGAGCAGTTCTTC
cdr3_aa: CASSLYPGQGYNEQFF

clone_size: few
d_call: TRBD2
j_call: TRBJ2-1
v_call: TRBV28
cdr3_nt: TGTGCCAGCAGTCAAGGACTAGCGGGGTGGCCCTACAATGAGCAGTTCTTC
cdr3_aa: CASSQGLAGWPYNEQFF

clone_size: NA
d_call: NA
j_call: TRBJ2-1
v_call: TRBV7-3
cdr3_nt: TGTGCCAGCAGCTTATACAAGAACAATGAGCAGTTCTTC
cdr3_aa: CASSLYKNNEQFF

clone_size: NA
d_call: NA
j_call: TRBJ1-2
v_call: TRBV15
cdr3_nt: TGTGCCACCAGCAGGGACGACATCGGCTACACCTTC
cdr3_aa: CATSRDDIGYTF

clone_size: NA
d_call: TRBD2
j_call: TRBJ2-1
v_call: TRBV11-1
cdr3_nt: TGTGCCAGCAGCTTCGATACTAGCGGGGGGCCCAATGAGCAGTTCTTC
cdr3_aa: CASSFDTSGGPNEQFF

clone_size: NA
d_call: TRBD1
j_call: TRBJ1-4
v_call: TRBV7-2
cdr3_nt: TGTGCCAGCAGCTCGGGACAGGGCATTGGGAAACTGTTTTTT
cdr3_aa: CASSSGQGIGKLFF

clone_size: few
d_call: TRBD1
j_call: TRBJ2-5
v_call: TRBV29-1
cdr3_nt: TGCAGCGTTGATGGCACAGGGGGCGTCAGGGAGACCCAGTACTTC
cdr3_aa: CSVDGTGGVRETQYF

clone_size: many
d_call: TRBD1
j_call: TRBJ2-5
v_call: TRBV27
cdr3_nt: TGTGCCAGCAGCTTCGGGACAGGGCAAGAGACCCAGTACTTC
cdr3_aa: CASSFGTGQETQYF

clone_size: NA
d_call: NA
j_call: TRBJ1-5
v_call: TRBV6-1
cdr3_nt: TGTGCCAGCAGGGGAAAATACGACAGGACCCATCAGCCCCAGCATTTT
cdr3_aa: CASRGKYDRTHQPQHF